These 24 T cell receptor beta chains originate from one sample sequenced in a study of T-cell memory formation after mild COVID-19. MiXCR, applied by TCRdb to the 5' RACE reads, yields one record per CDR3 protein. This table has under 300,000 distinct CDR3 sequences, about 17% appearing once. The sequenced sample was PBMCs or a T cell subset sorted from them (not recorded which). The receptors come from a man younger than 35 who had mild COVID-19 (a few samples of this study predate the infection). Cell type and time point are not known.

This clonotype was seen a single time. The V call is TRBV5-1, the J call TRBJ1-1; D not certain. The length of the CDR3 is 14 residues. Germline loops: CDR1 SGHRS, CDR2 YFSETQ. V lost 0 bases and J 3 bases, leaving 9 bases between the germline ends. CDR3: CASSLASRDTEAFF. The CDR3 coding sequence is TGCGCCAGCAGCTTGGCCAGTAGGGACACTGAAGCTTTCTTT.

This clonotype was picked up many times. This rearrangement joins TRBV12-3 or TRBV12-4 to TRBJ2-3; 12 nucleotides align to TRBD2. The CDR3 consists of 18 residues. The junction had 18 bases not matched to a gene; V was cut back by 5 bases and J by 9 bases. The CDR3 is CASSPPLRLAGALGTQYF. The DNA for the CDR3 is TGTGCCAGCAGTCCCCCACTTCGACTAGCGGGGGCCCTAGGGACGCAGTATTTT.

This clonotype has a handful of counts. The chain recombines TRBV6-2 or TRBV6-3 with TRBJ2-1; 7 bases fit TRBD2. J gave up 7 bases and V 6 bases, and 12 bases lay outside the gene matches. Germline CDR1 MNHEY, CDR2 SVGEGT. The CDR3 extends over 15 amino acids. The CDR3 here is CASSPGRLTLNEQFF. CDR3 nucleotide sequence: TGTGCCAGCAGCCCCGGGAGGCTTACCCTAAATGAGCAGTTCTTC.

The V gene is TRBV18, the J gene TRBJ2-5; TRBD1 might be the D (5 bases). The CDR3 is 17 amino acids. The germline V gene has CDR1 KGHSH and CDR2 LQKENI. V dropped 8 bases and J dropped 4 bases, with 26 bases sitting between them. Here the CDR3 DNA reads TGTGCCAGCCGGCAGGTCCGAGGTCGGAACCAGGGAGAGACCCAGTACTTC. This codes for CASRQVRGRNQGETQYF.

This clonotype was observed a handful of times. The rearrangement links TRBV11-2 to TRBJ1-5; no definite D call. With 1 base removed from V and 2 bases from J, the gap between germline ends came to 9 bases. The germline V gene has CDR1 SGHAT and CDR2 FQNNGV. The CDR3 has 15 amino acids. CDR3 sequence: CASSLGHDRNQPQHF. The CDR3 nucleotides read TGTGCCAGCAGCTTAGGGCACGACCGCAATCAGCCCCAGCATTTT.

The chain combines TRBV30 with TRBJ1-1; 8 nucleotides align to TRBD1. After removal of 3 bases from V and 5 bases from J, the junction contained 8 bases not matched to a gene. Germline values: CDR1 GTSNPN, CDR2 SVGIG (reference sequence). CDR3 length equals 14 residues. DNA of the CDR3: TGTGCCTGGAGCAGACAGGGGATGGGAACTGAAGCTTTCTTT. Protein sequence: CAWSRQGMGTEAFF. Drawing the rest from reference TRBV30 and TRBJ1-1, the complete variable domain is SQTIHQWPATLVQPVGSPLSLECTVEGTSNPNLYWYRQAAGRGLQLLFYSVGIGQISSEVPQNLSASRPQDRQFILSSKKLLLSDSGFYLCAWSRQGMGTEAFFGQGTRLTVV.

Regarding this clonotype: The junction departs from the called germline gene at one end, perhaps through a read error. V usage is TRBV20-1 and J usage is TRBJ1-5; TRBD1 matches 7 bases. This CDR3 is 13 amino acids long. The germline V gene encodes CDR1 DFQATT and CDR2 SNEGSKA (reference sequence). CDR3 in DNA: TGCAGTGCAAGAGGGACAGACCATCAGCCCCAGCATTTT. Its protein product is CSARGTDHQPQHF.

The chain employs TRBV4-3 and TRBJ2-3; 10 bases align to TRBD2. This CDR3 has 16 residues. With V trimmed by 2 bases and J by 2 bases, 4 bases remained unmatched. CDR1 and CDR2 from the germline V gene are LGHNA and YSLEER. The CDR3 DNA reads TGCGCCAGCAGCCAATCGCTAGCGGGGGACACAGATACGCAGTATTTT. Protein product: CASSQSLAGDTDTQYF.

This chain connects TRBV12-3 or TRBV12-4 to TRBJ2-6; D call uncertain. Trimming stripped 6 bases from V and 2 bases from J, with 5 bases between. This CDR3 spans 13 amino acids. The CDR3 here is CASRATGANVLTF. The CDR3 coding sequence is TGTGCCAGCAGGGCTACTGGGGCCAACGTCCTGACTTTC.

The chain carries TRBV12-3 or TRBV12-4 and TRBJ2-3, with D hard to call. Trimming removed 3 bases from V and 4 bases from J, with 8 bases in between. The CDR3 is 13 amino acids. This CDR3 reads CASSFRNPDTQYF. As DNA, the CDR3 is TGTGCCAGCAGTTTCAGGAATCCAGATACGCAGTATTTT.

The J gene is TRBJ1-2, the V gene TRBV7-3, with D unresolved. Per germline, CDR1 SGHTA and CDR2 FQGTGA. The length of the CDR3 is 13 residues. V was clipped by 2 bases and J by 0 bases, with 4 bases between them. Written as DNA, the CDR3 is TGTGCCAGCAGCTTACAGGCTAACTATGGCTACACCTTC. It codes for CASSLQANYGYTF.

The sample holds many counts of this clonotype. The gene calls are TRBV7-2 and TRBJ1-6; a possible D gene is TRBD1 (6 bases). Germline V gene lookup returns CDR1 SGHTA and CDR2 FQGNSA. Trimming shortened V by 5 bases and J by 1 base, and 15 bases separated the two germline ends. This CDR3 is built from 17 residues. CDR3 sequence (DNA): TGTGCCAGCAGCCTCTCCAAGGGGGAATCCTATAATTCACCCCTCCACTTT. Protein: CASSLSKGESYNSPLHF. Full variable domain (outside the CDR3, taken from reference TRBV7-2 and TRBJ1-6): GAGVSQSPSNKVTEKGKDVELRCDPISGHTALYWYRQSLGQGLEFLIYFQGNSAPDKSGLPSDRFSAERTGGSVSTLTIQRTQQEDSAVYLCASSLSKGESYNSPLHFGNGTRLTVT.

In this sample, this clonotype turned up a few times. This sequence joins TRBV7-2 and TRBJ2-6; 7 bases are shared with TRBD1. Germline V gives CDR1 SGHTA, CDR2 FQGNSA. The CDR3 covers 15 residues. Unmatched junction bases numbered 3, after V lost 7 bases and J lost 0 bases. CDR3 nucleotide sequence: TGTGCCAGCAAACAGGGGCGCTCTGGGGCCAACGTCCTGACTTTC. Translated: CASKQGRSGANVLTF.

The V gene is TRBV10-3, the J gene TRBJ1-1; D call uncertain. V was cut by 4 bases and J by 3 bases, with 15 bases left in between. Germline V gives CDR1 ENHRY, CDR2 SYGVKD. The CDR3 is 15 residues long. In DNA, the CDR3 is TGTGCCATCAGTGTTGGGATGGCGTTGTACACTGAAGCTTTCTTT. This gives the protein CAISVGMALYTEAFF.

There are a few counts of this clonotype. The chain links TRBV12-3 or TRBV12-4 to TRBJ2-7, with 9 bases matching TRBD1. CDR3 length equals 15 residues. The V segment lost 3 bases and the J segment 3 bases; nucleotides outside the gene matches: 6. The CDR3 protein is CASSFRDRVSYEQYF. The CDR3 DNA follows: TGTGCCAGCAGTTTCCGGGACAGGGTTAGCTACGAGCAGTACTTC.

The V gene is TRBV7-2, the J gene TRBJ1-5; D remains unclear. V shed 5 bases and J shed 5 bases, with 7 bases lying between them. Germline V gene sequence: CDR1 SGHTA, CDR2 FQGNSA. The CDR3 consists of 12 residues. For the CDR3, the DNA is TGTGCCAGCAGCCTCTACTATCAGCCCCAGCATTTT. Translating gives CASSLYYQPQHF. Based on the CDR3 plus reference TRBV7-2 and TRBJ1-5, the full variable domain is GAGVSQSPSNKVTEKGKDVELRCDPISGHTALYWYRQSLGQGLEFLIYFQGNSAPDKSGLPSDRFSAERTGGSVSTLTIQRTQQEDSAVYLCASSLYYQPQHFGDGTRLSIL.

Ten or more counts support this clonotype. This chain uses TRBV5-1 with TRBJ2-1, with 9 bases matching TRBD2. The junction had 5 bases not matched to a gene; V was cut back by 1 base and J by 6 bases. The CDR3 loop spans 15 amino acids. CDR1 is SGHRS, CDR2 YFSETQ, per germline. The CDR3 is CASSLWGTSLNEQFF. The CDR3 bases are TGCGCCAGCAGCTTGTGGGGGACTAGCCTCAATGAGCAGTTCTTC.

J is TRBJ2-2 and V is TRBV5-1; D is tentatively TRBD1 or TRBD2 (5 bases each). Germline V gene lookup returns CDR1 SGHRS and CDR2 YFSETQ. This CDR3 comprises 18 residues. Trimming removed 6 bases at V and 2 bases at J, with 23 bases between. DNA of the CDR3: TGCGCCAGCATCAAAGACCCTGGGCGTGGGGGAAACACCGGGGAGCTGTTTTTT. Its translation is CASIKDPGRGGNTGELFF.

As to this clonotype: This may stem from a read error, because a much larger clone lies one nucleotide away. The chain recombines TRBV9 with TRBJ2-6; possibly TRBD2 for D (7 bases). The V gene's germline CDR1 is SGDLS and CDR2 YYNGEE. The CDR3 covers 17 residues. The CDR3 DNA reads TGTGCCGGCAGCGTAGCGGCGGGGGCTGCTGGGGCCAACGTCCTGACTTTC. Translated, it gives CAGSVAAGAAGANVLTF.

J is TRBJ1-4 and V is TRBV6-5, with TRBD1 matching over 8 bases. Germline CDR1 MNHEY, CDR2 SVGAGI. J gave up 11 bases and V 2 bases, and 7 bases lay outside the gene matches. This CDR3 region has 14 residues. For the CDR3, the DNA is TGTGCCAGCAGTTACGACAGGGGCAGGGGGAAACTGTTTTTT. Its protein product is CASSYDRGRGKLFF.

This clonotype was found a few times. The chain couples TRBV7-3 to TRBJ1-1; possibly TRBD1 for D (6 bases). Looked up from germline, CDR1 is SGHTA and CDR2 is FQGTGA. V dropped 5 bases and J dropped 1 base, with 11 bases sitting between them. The CDR3 length is 14 residues. CDR3 loop: CASSPGHTNTEAFF. The CDR3 DNA sequence: TGTGCCAGCAGCCCGGGACATACGAACACTGAAGCTTTCTTT.

At least ten counts were recorded for this clonotype. The chain uses TRBV7-9 and TRBJ2-7; a possible D gene is TRBD2 (6 bases). Looked up from germline, CDR1 is SEHNR and CDR2 is FQNEAQ (reference sequence). The V and J ends lost 5 bases and 1 base respectively, with 9 bases between them. The CDR3 extends over 13 amino acids. The CDR3, as DNA: TGTGCCAGCAGCCGTGGGACTTCCTACGAGCAGTACTTC. It specifies CASSRGTSYEQYF. Variable domain in full (rest from reference TRBV7-9 and TRBJ2-7): DTGVSQNPRHKITKRGQNVTFRCDPISEHNRLYWYRQTLGQGPEFLTYFQNEAQLEKSRLLSDRFSAERPKGSFSTLEIQRTEQGDSAMYLCASSRGTSYEQYFGPGTRLTVT.

The sample holds a few counts of this clonotype. CDR3 sequence: CASYWGGAGKGYNEQFF. CDR3 nucleotide sequence: TGCGCCAGCTATTGGGGGGGTGCAGGTAAAGGCTACAATGAGCAGTTCTTC. The chain uses TRBV10-1 and TRBJ2-1; 7 bases match TRBD2. Per germline, CDR1 WNHNN and CDR2 SYGVQD (reference sequence). Germline trimming cut 8 bases from V and 3 bases from J; bases unmatched to any gene: 16. The length of the CDR3 is 17 residues.

This clonotype was picked up many times. The chain couples TRBV11-2 to TRBJ2-3; weak D call: TRBD1 (5 bases). This CDR3 spans 13 amino acids. CDR1 is SGHAT, CDR2 FQNNGV, per germline. The germline V and J ends were trimmed by 5 bases and 6 bases, with 12 bases remaining between them. CDR3 sequence (DNA): TGTGCCAGCAGCCTAGGGGCCACGGATACGCAGTATTTT. Translation gives CASSLGATDTQYF.